The T cell receptor (beta chain) described here comes from a study of identifying expanded T cells in peripheral blood. Findings of the study overall: Variance in clone template counts between roughly 2-week samples significantly increased with total template count across all healthy donors. Technical replicates showed 0.9 to 1.5 changed clones; approximately 2 weeks roughly 18; four weeks 19.

Collection occurred without any documented infections or immune events in donors. Notes on this clone: The target antigen is unknown.

Germline V gene lookup returns CDR1 SEHNR and CDR2 FQNEAQ (reference sequence). CDR3 size: 13 residues. V dropped 5 bases and J dropped 1 base, with 6 bases sitting between them. Here immunoSEQ multiplex PCR was the method, and the copy in TCRdb shows in-frame clones only, minus some. This table has around 100,000 clones, approximately 89% appearing once. Source material: blood. The rearrangement uses TRBV7-9 and TRBJ1-3; D is unclear. The source is a person between 18 and 70 years old in good health. Here the CDR3 reads CASSETSGNTIYF. The CDR3 DNA reads TGTGCCAGCAGCGAGACATCTGGAAACACCATATATTTT.